This T cell receptor (beta chain) stems from a study of blood T cell repertoires in COVID-19. The method was immunoSEQ multiplex PCR; TCRdb's version includes in-frame clones alone and lacks a portion of them. The repertoire holds some 130,000 clones, with roughly 76% as singletons. V lost 7 bases and J lost 6; bases outside the gene matches: 2. CDR1 and CDR2 (germline): ENHRY, SYGVKD. The CDR3 has 13 amino acids. The V call is TRBV10-3, the J call TRBJ1-6; TRBD1 matches at 8 bases. The origin of this receptor is a man aged 80 or over with acute or convalescent COVID-19. The specimen sequenced was peripheral blood. DNA for the CDR3: TGTGCCATCAAGGGACAGGCTAATTCACCCCTCCACTTT. Residues: CAIKGQANSPLHF.